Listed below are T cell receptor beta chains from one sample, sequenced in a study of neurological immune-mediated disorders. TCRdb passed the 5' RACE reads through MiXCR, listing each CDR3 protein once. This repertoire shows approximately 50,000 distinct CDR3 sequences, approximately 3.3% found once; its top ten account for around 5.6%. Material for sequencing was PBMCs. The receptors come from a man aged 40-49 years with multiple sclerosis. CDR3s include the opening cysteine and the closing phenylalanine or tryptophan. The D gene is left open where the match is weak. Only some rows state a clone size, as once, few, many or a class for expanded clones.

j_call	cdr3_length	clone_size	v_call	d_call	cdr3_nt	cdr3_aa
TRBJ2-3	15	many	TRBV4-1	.	TGCGCCAGCAGCCAAGCCGGACAGATCGAACATACGCAGTATTTT	CASSQAGQIEHTQYF
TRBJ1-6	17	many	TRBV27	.	TGTGCCAGCAGTTCCCTGACAGAAAACTCCTATAATTCACCCCTCAACTTT	CASSSLTENSYNSPLNF
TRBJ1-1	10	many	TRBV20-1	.	TGCAGTGCTAGAGATCGGGAGGGTATCTTT	CSARDREGIF
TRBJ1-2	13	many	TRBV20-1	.	TGCAGTGCTAGGGACTTGTCTAACTATGGCTACACCTTC	CSARDLSNYGYTF
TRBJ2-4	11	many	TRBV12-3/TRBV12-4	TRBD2	TGTGCCAGCGGGACTAGCGGGGGGCAGTACTTC	CASGTSGGQYF
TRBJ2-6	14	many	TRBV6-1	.	TGTGCCAGCACCCCTGTTTCTGGGGCCAACGTCCTGACTTTC	CASTPVSGANVLTF
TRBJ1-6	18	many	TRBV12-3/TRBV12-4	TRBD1	TGTGCCAGCAGTTTTTGGGGAACAGGGGGTTCCTATAATTCACCCCTCCACTTT	CASSFWGTGGSYNSPLHF
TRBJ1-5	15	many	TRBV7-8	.	TGTGCCAGCAGCTTTCGAGCGGACAACTATCAGCCCCAGAATTTT	CASSFRADNYQPQNF
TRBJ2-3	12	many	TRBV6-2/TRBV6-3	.	TGTGCCAGCAGTCGGAACACAGATACGCAGTATTTT	CASSRNTDTQYF
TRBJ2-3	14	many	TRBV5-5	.	TGTGCCAGCAGCTTCGGCCAGACCACAGATACGCAGTATTTT	CASSFGQTTDTQYF
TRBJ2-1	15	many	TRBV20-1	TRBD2	TGCAGTGCTAGGCCCGGGACTAGCGGGGGACGTGAGCAGTTCTTC	CSARPGTSGGREQFF
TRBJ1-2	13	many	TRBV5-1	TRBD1	TGCGCCAGCAGCTTAACAGGGGGAGAGGGCTACACCTTC	CASSLTGGEGYTF
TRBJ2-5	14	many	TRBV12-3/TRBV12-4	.	TGTGCCAGCAGAGTACAGGATCGACAAGAGACCCAGTACTTC	CASRVQDRQETQYF
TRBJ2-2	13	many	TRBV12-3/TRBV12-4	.	TGTGCCAGCAGTTTACATGGGGCCGGGGAGCTGTTTTTT	CASSLHGAGELFF
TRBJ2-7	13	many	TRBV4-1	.	TGCGCCAGCAGCCAAGACCCGGCGGGCGAGCAGTACTTC	CASSQDPAGEQYF
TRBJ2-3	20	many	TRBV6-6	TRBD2	TGTGCCAGCAGTTACCTGGCTAGCGGGGCTCAGACTACAGGCACAGATACGCAGTATTTT	CASSYLASGAQTTGTDTQYF
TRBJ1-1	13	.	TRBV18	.	TGTGCCAGCTCACCAAAACAGGTGAGAGAAGCTTTCTTT	CASSPKQVREAFF
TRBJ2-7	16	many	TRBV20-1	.	TGCAGTGCTAGTGGGTCTTGGCGTTTGAGCTCCTACGAGCAGTACTTC	CSASGSWRLSSYEQYF
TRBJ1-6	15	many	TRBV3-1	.	TGTGCCAGCAGCCAATCCCACCTGGGGAATTCACCCCTCCACTTT	CASSQSHLGNSPLHF
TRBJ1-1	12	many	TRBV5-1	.	TGCGCCAGCAGCCCTTATAACACTGAAGCTTTCTTT	CASSPYNTEAFF
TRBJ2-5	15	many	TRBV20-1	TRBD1	TGCAGTGCTAGGACGGGGACAGGGAGGATGGAGACCCAGTACTTC	CSARTGTGRMETQYF
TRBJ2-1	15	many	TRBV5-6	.	TGTGCCAGCAGCTTGGTTAACAGGCCCGACAATGAGCAGTTCTTC	CASSLVNRPDNEQFF
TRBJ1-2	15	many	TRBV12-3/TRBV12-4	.	TGTGCCAGCAGTTTAAATGCGGCAGGGCCCGGTGGCTACACCTTC	CASSLNAAGPGGYTF
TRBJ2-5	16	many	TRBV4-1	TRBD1	TGCGCCAGCAGCCAAGTAGGAGGACAGGGGGCGGAGACCCAGTACTTC	CASSQVGGQGAETQYF
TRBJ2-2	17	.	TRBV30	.	TGTGCCTGGAGTGTAATGGGCCGGTTCGCGAACACCGGGGAGCTGTTTTTT	CAWSVMGRFANTGELFF
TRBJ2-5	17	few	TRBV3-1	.	TGTGCCAGCAGCCCCAACCCCAGACTAGAAACTAAAGAGACCCAGTACTTC	CASSPNPRLETKETQYF
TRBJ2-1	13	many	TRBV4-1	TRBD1	TGCGCCAGCAGCCAAGGCGACAGGGACACTCGGTTCTTC	CASSQGDRDTRFF
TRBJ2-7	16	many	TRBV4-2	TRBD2	TGTGCCAGCAGCCAAGAGAGGGTCGCTAGCGGGGGAGAGCAGTACTTC	CASSQERVASGGEQYF
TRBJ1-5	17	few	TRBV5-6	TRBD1	TGTGCCAGCAGCTTGGCATCAGGGGGTCAGGACAATCAGCCCCAGAATTTT	CASSLASGGQDNQPQNF
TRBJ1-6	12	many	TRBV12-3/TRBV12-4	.	TGTGCCAGCAGCCCTTGGAATTCACCCCTCCACTTT	CASSPWNSPLHF
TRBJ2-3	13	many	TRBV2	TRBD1	TGTGCCAGCAGAGGACAGGGAGTAGATACGCAGTATTTT	CASRGQGVDTQYF
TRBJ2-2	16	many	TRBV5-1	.	TGCGCCAGCAGCTTGGCGGGGAGGAGCGTGGCCGGGGAGCTGTTTTTT	CASSLAGRSVAGELFF
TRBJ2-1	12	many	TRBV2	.	TGTGCCAGCAGTGTAGGGGCACGGGAGCAGTTCTTC	CASSVGAREQFF
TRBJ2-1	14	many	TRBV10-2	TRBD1	TGCGCCAGCAGTCAGGGGGTGATATCCAATGAGCAGTTCTTC	CASSQGVISNEQFF
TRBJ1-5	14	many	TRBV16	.	TGTGCCAGCAGGCCAGGGAGTTTTAACCAGCCCCAGCATTTT	CASRPGSFNQPQHF
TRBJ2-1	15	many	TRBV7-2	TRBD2	TGTGCCAGCAGCTTAGTCGGGGGGAGCAACAATGAGCAGTTCTTC	CASSLVGGSNNEQFF
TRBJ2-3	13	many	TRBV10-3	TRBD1	TGTGCCATCAGTGAGCAGGGGGCAGATACGCAGTATTTT	CAISEQGADTQYF
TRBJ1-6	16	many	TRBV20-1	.	TGCAGTGCTAGTACCGGGACAAGCTATGGGGATTCACCCCTCCACTTT	CSASTGTSYGDSPLHF
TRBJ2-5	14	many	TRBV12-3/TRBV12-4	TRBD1	TGTGCCAGCCGGCAGGGGGCGACACAAGAGACCCAGTACTTC	CASRQGATQETQYF
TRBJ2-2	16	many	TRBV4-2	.	TGTGCCAGCAGCCATCACCTAACCTCGAATACCGGGGAGCTGTTTTTT	CASSHHLTSNTGELFF
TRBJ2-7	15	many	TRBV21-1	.	TGTGCCAGCAGCAAACTGACCCGACGTGGCCACGAGCAGTACTTC	CASSKLTRRGHEQYF
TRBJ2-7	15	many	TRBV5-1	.	TGCGCCAGCAGCTTGGAGGGGGGGGGCTTCTACGAGCAGTACTTC	CASSLEGGGFYEQYF
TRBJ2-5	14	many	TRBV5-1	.	TGCGCCAGCAGCTTGGCGGGGCCAGGAGAGACCCAGTACTTC	CASSLAGPGETQYF
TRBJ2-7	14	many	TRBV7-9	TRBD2	TGTGCCAGCAGCTTTAGCGGGGGAGCGTACGAGCAGTACTTC	CASSFSGGAYEQYF
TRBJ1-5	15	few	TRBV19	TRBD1	TGTGCCAGTAGTACGGGACAGGGCGGCAATCAGCCCCAGCATTTT	CASSTGQGGNQPQHF
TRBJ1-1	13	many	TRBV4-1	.	TGCGCCAGCAGCCAAGTCCCGAACACTGAAGCTTTCTTT	CASSQVPNTEAFF
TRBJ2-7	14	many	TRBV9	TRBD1	TGTGCCAGCGCCTCCGGGACAGGCCTTGACGAGCAGTACTTC	CASASGTGLDEQYF
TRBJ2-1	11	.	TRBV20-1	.	TGCAGTGCCGCCCTCTCCAATGAGCAGTTCTTC	CSAALSNEQFF
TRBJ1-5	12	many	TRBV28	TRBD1	TGTGCCAGCAGGACAGGGGATCAGCCCCAGCATTTT	CASRTGDQPQHF
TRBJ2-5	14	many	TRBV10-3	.	TGTGCCATCAGTAGAACAGAAGACCAAGAGACCCAGTACTTC	CAISRTEDQETQYF
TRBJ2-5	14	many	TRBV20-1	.	TGCAGTGCTAGAGATCGATTGGGGGGAGAGACCCAGTACTTC	CSARDRLGGETQYF
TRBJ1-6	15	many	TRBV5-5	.	TGTGCCAGCAGCCCCAACAGGGTCGATAATTCACCCCTCAACTTT	CASSPNRVDNSPLNF
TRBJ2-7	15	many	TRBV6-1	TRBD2	TGTGCCAGCAGGTTTCTAGCGGGGGGGAACGACGAGCAGTACTTC	CASRFLAGGNDEQYF
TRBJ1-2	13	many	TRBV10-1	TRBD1	TGCGCCAGCAGTCGGACAGGGGACTATGGCTACACCTTC	CASSRTGDYGYTF
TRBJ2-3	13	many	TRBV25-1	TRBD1	TGTGCCAGCAAGGGATACAGGGGAAATACGCAGTATTTT	CASKGYRGNTQYF
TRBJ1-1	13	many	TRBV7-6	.	TGTGCCAGCAGAGCAGGGGTGAACACTGAAGCTTTCTTT	CASRAGVNTEAFF
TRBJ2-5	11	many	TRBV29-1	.	TGCAGCGTTGAAGATGGGTGGGCCCAGTACTTC	CSVEDGWAQYF
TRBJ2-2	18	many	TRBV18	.	TGTGCCAGCTCACCACCGGGCGTCGGCGGAGGGAACACCGGGGAGCTGTTTTTT	CASSPPGVGGGNTGELFF
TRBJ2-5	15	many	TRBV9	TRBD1	TGTGCCAGCAGCGTAGGACAGGGTGGGGAAGAGACCCAGTACTTC	CASSVGQGGEETQYF